The 22 T cell receptor beta chains given below trace back to one sample, sequenced in a study of regulatory T cells in long-lasting Graves disease. Building the TCR beta libraries relied on iRepertoire HTBI primers, and CDR3 regions underwent Arm-PCR. TCRdb re-called the multiplex PCR reads through MiXCR, storing one row per CDR3 protein. The sample includes fewer than 550,000 distinct CDR3 sequences, about 16% of them seen just once. Time point reported: newly diagnosed GD, antithyroid drugs for less than 3 months. PBMCs were the source of the RNA used for TCR sequencing. Separately, the same data were catalogued under a study of T cells in Graves' hyperthyroidism and ophthalmopathy.

Sequenced material: peripheral blood mononuclear cells (PBMCs), taken at new diagnosis, from a patient treated with antithyroid drugs. These receptors were collected from a woman younger than 30 with Graves disease.

This clonotype was found a few times. The rearrangement links TRBV20-1 to TRBJ2-7, with D maybe TRBD2 (7 bases). Trimming removed 5 bases at V and 1 base at J, with 12 bases between. The CDR3 is 13 residues long. The germline V gene encodes CDR1 DFQATT and CDR2 SNEGSKA (reference sequence). The CDR3 DNA follows: TGCAGTGCTCCTCGGGGGGCGTCCTACGAGCAGTACTTC. Translating gives CSAPRGASYEQYF.

Ten or more counts support this clonotype. V is TRBV2 and J is TRBJ2-1, with TRBD2 identical over 11 bases. Germline loops: CDR1 SNHLY, CDR2 FYNNEI. Trimming at V came to 6 bases and at J to 5 bases, leaving 6 bases not matched to a gene. CDR3 size: 15 residues. The CDR3 DNA is TGTGCCAGCAGGCAGACTAGCGGGACAAACAATGAGCAGTTCTTC. Encoded protein: CASRQTSGTNNEQFF.

The chain couples TRBV18 to TRBJ1-3, with no clear D. V lost 3 bases and J lost 4, with 13 bases in between. Germline-derived CDR1 and CDR2 are KGHSH and LQKENI. This CDR3 has 15 residues. CDR3 region: CASSPEDFVGNTIYF. In nucleotides, the CDR3 is TGTGCCAGCTCACCCGAGGACTTTGTAGGAAACACCATATATTTT.

This clonotype showed up just a few times. The rearrangement uses TRBV27 and TRBJ1-1; D perhaps matches TRBD1 (5 bases). Deletions cut 7 bases from V and 0 bases from J, with 15 bases between. Germline V lookup: CDR1 MNHEY, CDR2 SMNVEV (reference sequence). CDR3 length: 15 amino acids. Written as DNA, the CDR3 is TGTGCCAGCAAGGGGAGGGGTTACATGAACACTGAAGCTTTCTTT. Amino acid sequence: CASKGRGYMNTEAFF.

This clonotype showed up many times. This chain links TRBV11-2 with TRBJ2-3; 10 bases fit TRBD2. This CDR3 is 14 amino acids long. Per the germline V gene, CDR1 is SGHAT and CDR2 is FQNNGV. V lost 3 bases to trimming and J lost 5 bases; unmatched junction nucleotides: 2. The CDR3 DNA follows: TGTGCCAGCAGCTTCAGACTAGCGGGAGATACGCAGTATTTT. Protein product: CASSFRLAGDTQYF. Together with reference TRBV11-2 and TRBJ2-3, the CDR3 gives the full variable domain: EAGVAQSPRYKIIEKRQSVAFWCNPISGHATLYWYQQILGQGPKLLIQFQNNGVVDDSQLPKDRFSAERLKGVDSTLKIQPAKLEDSAVYLCASSFRLAGDTQYFGPGTRLTVL.

V and J are TRBV6-1 and TRBJ2-2; D gene ambiguous. CDR3 length: 15 residues. CDR1 and CDR2 from the germline V gene are MNHNS and SASEGT. The V end lost 6 bases, the J end lost 1 base, and 12 bases lay between the germline ends. In nucleotides, the CDR3 is TGTGCCAGCAGACGACCAGGAATGAACACCGGGGAGCTGTTTTTT. Its protein is CASRRPGMNTGELFF.

This clonotype was seen many times. The chain joins TRBV5-1 to TRBJ2-5; no clear D. The CDR3 extends over 12 amino acids. V was trimmed by 4 bases and J by 5 bases, leaving 9 bases between them. From germline, CDR1 is SGHRS and CDR2 YFSETQ. The CDR3 DNA reads TGCGCCAGCAGCAGTGGGATGGAGACCCAGTACTTC. It yields the protein CASSSGMETQYF.

The J gene is TRBJ2-7, the V gene TRBV15; D is uncertain. Between the trimmed V and J ends, which lost 2 bases and 2 bases, there was a span of 7 bases. Germline CDR1 LNHNV, CDR2 YYDKDF (reference sequence). The CDR3 spans 13 residues. In DNA, the CDR3 is TGTGCCACCAGCAGACGTGGTCCCTACGAGCAGTACTTC. Translated, it gives CATSRRGPYEQYF.

The J gene is TRBJ1-1, the V gene TRBV30; D is uncertain. The CDR3 has 13 amino acids. CDR1 GTSNPN and CDR2 SVGIG come from the germline V gene (reference sequence). V lost 6 bases and J lost 0, with 11 bases in between. CDR3 sequence reads: CACESNMNTEAFF. The CDR3 coding sequence is TGTGCCTGTGAATCCAACATGAACACTGAAGCTTTCTTT.

This clonotype came up many times. V and J are TRBV7-3 and TRBJ2-1; D is unclear. This CDR3 comprises 12 residues. Trimming removed 1 base at V and 9 bases at J, with 7 bases between. Germline V gene data show CDR1 as SGHTA and CDR2 as FQGTGA. This CDR3 reads CASSLNVGEQFF. The CDR3 nucleotides are TGTGCCAGCAGCTTAAATGTGGGTGAGCAGTTCTTC.

This clonotype was seen a handful of times. V gene TRBV4-1 combines with J gene TRBJ2-7; tentatively, D is TRBD2 (6 bases). Germline lookup yields CDR1 MGHRA and CDR2 YSYEKL. This CDR3 is built from 16 residues. V lost 0 bases, J lost 4 bases, and 16 bases lay in between. The DNA for the CDR3 is TGCGCCAGCAGCCAAGAAGGGTGGAGGGTAGGGTACGAGCAGTACTTC. This translates into CASSQEGWRVGYEQYF.

This clonotype was seen many times. The chain is built from TRBV6-1 and TRBJ2-1, with a tentative D call TRBD2 (5 bases). V shed 6 bases and J shed 7 bases, with 13 bases lying between them. Germline V gene sequence: CDR1 MNHNS, CDR2 SASEGT. This CDR3 contains 13 residues. The CDR3 region is CASRRGGRNEQFF. The CDR3 DNA reads as TGTGCCAGCAGAAGAGGAGGACGGAATGAGCAGTTCTTC.

This clonotype occurred a few times. One base away lies a much larger clone, so this may be a sequencing read error. This sequence joins TRBV7-3 and TRBJ2-7, with a weak D call TRBD2 (5 bases). CDR3 length equals 15 residues. The V gene's germline CDR1 is SGHTA and CDR2 FQGTGA. The DNA for the CDR3 is TGTGCCAGCAGTCCACGGGCGGGCAACTCCTACGAGCAGTGCTTC. The encoded protein is CASSPRAGNSYEQCF.

The V and J genes are TRBV15 and TRBJ1-2, with D unclear. Trimming pared 5 bases from V and 7 bases from J, leaving 20 bases between. CDR1 is LNHNV, CDR2 YYDKDF, per germline (reference sequence). CDR3 size: 15 residues. Here the CDR3 reads CATSFGPEGLSGYTF. The DNA for the CDR3 is TGTGCCACCAGCTTCGGACCGGAGGGCTTGAGTGGCTACACCTTC.

Comment on this clonotype: This probably arose from a read error, given a far larger clone one base away. The rearrangement joins TRBV11-1 to TRBJ2-1; D is ambiguous. The better agreement between TRBJ2-5 and the DNA end casts doubt on the J call. The CDR3 has 13 amino acids. In germline, CDR1 is SGHAT, CDR2 FQDESV (reference sequence). CDR3 DNA sequence: TGTGCCAGCAGCCCGAGAAACGGGGAGACCCAGTACTTC. This codes for CASSPRNGETQYF.

The chain joins TRBV20-1 to TRBJ1-1; possibly TRBD1 for D (5 bases). This CDR3 is 13 amino acids long. Germline loops: CDR1 DFQATT, CDR2 SNEGSKA (reference sequence). V lost 0 bases and J lost 4, with 9 bases in between. The CDR3 DNA reads TGCAGTGCTAGAGATTCGGGGGGCACTGAAGCTTTCTTT. Translating gives CSARDSGGTEAFF.

The V call is TRBV15, the J call TRBJ2-7, with 8 bases fitting TRBD2. J was trimmed by 3 bases and V by 0 bases; bases with no gene match: 7. The CDR3 runs 16 residues. Germline loops: CDR1 LNHNV, CDR2 YYDKDF (reference sequence). The CDR3 reads CATSRDRAGDFYEQYF. Written as DNA, the CDR3 is TGTGCCACCAGCAGAGATCGAGCGGGAGACTTCTACGAGCAGTACTTC. The complete variable domain, with remaining parts taken from reference TRBV15 and TRBJ2-7, reads DAMVIQNPRYQVTQFGKPVTLSCSQTLNHNVMYWYQQKSSQAPKLLFHYYDKDFNNEADTPDNFQSRRPNTSFCFLDIRSPGLGDTAMYLCATSRDRAGDFYEQYFGPGTRLTVT.

J is TRBJ2-2 and V is TRBV20-1; D is undetermined. The germline V gene has CDR1 DFQATT and CDR2 SNEGSKA (reference sequence). The CDR3 loop spans 14 amino acids. Trimming took off 3 bases at V and 1 base at J, with 9 bases between the two ends. CDR3 loop: CSASLNLNTGELFF. CDR3 DNA: TGCAGTGCTAGTTTAAACCTGAACACCGGGGAGCTGTTTTTT.

This clonotype was seen repeatedly, ten times or more. The chain joins TRBV28 to TRBJ2-3; 7 positions agree with TRBD1. This CDR3 is built from 16 residues. Germline values: CDR1 MDHEN, CDR2 SYDVKM. Trimming took 6 bases from V and 0 from J; bases not matched to a gene: 9. The CDR3 loop is CASSGQAIASTDTQYF. Written as DNA, the CDR3 is TGTGCCAGCAGCGGACAGGCCATAGCTAGCACAGATACGCAGTATTTT.

This rearrangement joins TRBV12-3 or TRBV12-4 to TRBJ2-3; D gene uncertain. The ends were cut back, 4 bases at V and 2 bases at J, with 13 bases in the middle. The CDR3 runs to 15 residues. This CDR3 is CASSYPRLFTDTQYF. CDR3 nucleotide sequence: TGTGCCAGCAGTTACCCCAGGCTGTTCACAGATACGCAGTATTTT.

The chain combines TRBV27 with TRBJ2-3; D unclear. The CDR3 spans 15 residues. The germline V gene encodes CDR1 MNHEY and CDR2 SMNVEV (reference sequence). V dropped 0 bases and J dropped 2 bases, with 9 bases sitting between them. CDR3 in amino acids: CASSLSSGYTDTQYF. The CDR3 nucleotides read TGTGCCAGCAGTTTATCCTCCGGCTACACAGATACGCAGTATTTT.

About this clonotype itself: This CDR3 fails to terminate in the conserved phenylalanine or tryptophan, so it likely reflects a read error. The chain couples TRBV7-9 to TRBJ2-3; 9 bases align to TRBD2. V gave up 7 bases and J gave up 5 bases; unmatched junction bases: 16. This CDR3 comprises 17 residues. Germline V lookup: CDR1 SEHNR, CDR2 FQNEAQ (reference sequence). Here the CDR3 DNA reads TGTGCCAGCACCGAAAGGATGGTAGCGGGAGCGGAAGATACGCAGTATTCT. It yields the protein CASTERMVAGAEDTQYS.